A single sample gave rise to the 6 T cell receptor beta chains below, sequenced in a study of cytomegalovirus exposure and HLA in healthy donors. PCR primers comprised 60 Vbeta and 13 Jbeta primers. Libraries were prepared by immunoSEQ multiplex PCR; TCRdb keeps only in-frame clonotypes and omits some of them. The table shows about 130,000 clones, with around 77% occurring only once. Specimen: PBMCs. Receptors originate from a man aged 25-45 years in good health.

The chain carries TRBV28 and TRBJ2-7; TRBD1 matches at 8 bases. Per germline, CDR1 MDHEN and CDR2 SYDVKM. The CDR3 spans 13 residues. V was clipped by 3 bases and J by 9 bases; unmatched bases: 7. CDR3 amino acids: CASSFGGQVWQYF. The CDR3 nucleotides are TGTGCCAGCAGTTTTGGGGGACAGGTTTGGCAGTACTTC.

The chain joins TRBV4-3 to TRBJ1-1; 8 nucleotides line up with TRBD1. The CDR3 is 16 amino acids. Germline V gene sequence: CDR1 LGHNA, CDR2 YSLEER. V was pared by 4 bases and J by 1 base, with 8 bases of the junction left unmatched. The CDR3 DNA follows: TGCGCCAGCAGCCGCCAGACAGGGGCGACGAACACTGAAGCTTTCTTT. This encodes CASSRQTGATNTEAFF.

This chain links TRBV5-4 with TRBJ1-5, with D unresolved. V lost 4 bases and J lost 11, with 13 bases in between. Germline V lookup: CDR1 SGHNT, CDR2 YYREEE (reference sequence). This CDR3 has 12 amino acids. CDR3: CASSLDGLAQHF. Written as DNA, the CDR3 is TGTGCCAGCAGCCTTGATGGCCTGGCCCAGCATTTT.

This chain connects TRBV30 to TRBJ1-5; no clear D gene. Deletions cut 5 bases from V and 4 bases from J, with 18 bases between. Germline V CDR1 and CDR2: GTSNPN, SVGIG (reference sequence). The CDR3 is 15 amino acids. The CDR3 here is CAWSKVSGLNQPQHF. CDR3 nucleotides: TGTGCCTGGTCAAAGGTCTCAGGCTTGAATCAGCCCCAGCATTTT.

The CDR3 DNA sequence: TGTGCCAGCAGTTTGAGGGGGCTGGATGAGCAGTTCTTC. Protein product: CASSLRGLDEQFF. The chain employs TRBV27 and TRBJ2-1, with 7 bases identical to TRBD1. This CDR3 region has 13 residues. The V gene end was trimmed by 3 bases and the J gene end by 8 bases; junction bases not matched to a gene: 4. CDR1 MNHEY and CDR2 SMNVEV come from the germline V gene (reference sequence).

This clone was observed a handful of times. CDR3 region: CASSSVSYEQYF. The CDR3 DNA is TGTGCCAGCAGCTCAGTTTCCTACGAGCAGTACTTC. This sequence joins TRBV7-8 and TRBJ2-7; D not certain. The CDR3 extends over 12 amino acids. Germline loops: CDR1 SGHVS, CDR2 FQNEAQ. V dropped 4 bases and J dropped 1 base, with 5 bases sitting between them. The full variable domain, rest sourced from reference TRBV7-8 and TRBJ2-7, is GAGVSQSPRYKVAKRGQDVALRCDPISGHVSLFWYQQALGQGPEFLTYFQNEAQLDKSGLPSDRFFAERPEGSVSTLKIQRTQQEDSAVYLCASSSVSYEQYFGPGTRLTVT.